One sample yielded the 15 T cell receptor beta chains listed below, sequenced in a study of shared clonotypes between healthy human individuals. CD45RO-negative cells were positively selected for CCR7, leaving out terminally differentiated effector memory CD45RA+ cells. The data were produced by immunoSEQ multiplex PCR, yet TCRdb's version contains in-frame clones alone and is incomplete. The profile shows roughly 2,000,000 clones, about 93% of them singletons. The specimen sequenced was naive CD8+ T cells from PBMCs. Every receptor here comes from a man younger than 35 in good health. Some clones in this sample may be carry-over from other donors' samples.

In this sample, this clone turned up once. This chain uses TRBV11-2 with TRBJ2-7; D unresolved. Trimming cost V 2 bases and J 0 bases, with 11 bases left between them. Germline CDR1 is SGHAT and CDR2 is FQNNGV. The CDR3 is made up of 15 amino acids. CDR3 sequence: CASSLTRHSSYEQYF. CDR3 DNA: TGTGCCAGCAGCTTAACCCGACACAGCTCCTACGAGCAGTACTTC. Supplemented by reference TRBV11-2 and TRBJ2-7, the full variable domain reads EAGVAQSPRYKIIEKRQSVAFWCNPISGHATLYWYQQILGQGPKLLIQFQNNGVVDDSQLPKDRFSAERLKGVDSTLKIQPAKLEDSAVYLCASSLTRHSSYEQYFGPGTRLTVT.

This clone was detected only once. The chain recombines TRBV6-1 with TRBJ1-1; tentative D call: TRBD1 (5 bases). CDR1 is MNHNS, CDR2 SASEGT, per germline. The CDR3 contains 14 residues. V lost 6 bases to trimming and J lost 0 bases, with 11 bases between them. CDR3 amino acids: CASRQGRLNTEAFF. The CDR3 coding sequence is TGTGCCAGCAGGCAGGGACGGCTGAACACTGAAGCTTTCTTT.

The V call is TRBV2, the J call TRBJ2-5; TRBD1 matches at 10 bases. Per the germline V gene, CDR1 is SNHLY and CDR2 is FYNNEI. This CDR3 has 14 amino acids. V dropped 5 bases and J dropped 5; count of bases not matched to a gene: 5. The chain's CDR3 is CASSRDRGGETQYF. CDR3 bases: TGTGCCAGCAGTAGGGACAGGGGTGGCGAGACCCAGTACTTC.

J is TRBJ2-2 and V is TRBV7-9, with D perhaps being TRBD1 or TRBD2 (6 bases each). The CDR3 extends over 16 amino acids. Germline V gene sequence: CDR1 SEHNR, CDR2 FQNEAQ (reference sequence). V lost 5 bases and J 3 bases, leaving 16 bases between the germline ends. The CDR3 DNA reads as TGTGCCAGCAGCATCCTTAGGGGGGTAGACACCGGGGAGCTGTTTTTT. Its protein product is CASSILRGVDTGELFF.

The gene calls are TRBV5-6 and TRBJ2-5; 10 bases align to TRBD2. From germline, CDR1 is SGHDT and CDR2 YYEEEE. V dropped 7 bases and J dropped 3; count of bases not matched to a gene: 12. The CDR3 extends over 16 amino acids. CDR3 coding DNA: TGTGCCAGCTCCTTAGGGGCTAGCGGGAGAAAAGAGACCCAGTACTTC. Its protein is CASSLGASGRKETQYF.

V and J are TRBV28 and TRBJ2-5, with TRBD1 as a possible D gene (5 bases). This CDR3 is built from 14 residues. Trimming took off 4 bases at V and 6 bases at J, with 15 bases between the two ends. The V gene's germline CDR1 is MDHEN and CDR2 SYDVKM. The CDR3 is CASSSQGIRQTQYF. The CDR3, as DNA: TGTGCCAGCAGTTCCCAGGGTATTAGGCAGACCCAGTACTTC.

The chain combines TRBV27 with TRBJ2-1, with 14 bases that match TRBD2. Germline CDR1 MNHEY, CDR2 SMNVEV (reference sequence). Trimming cost V 3 bases and J 8 bases; bases outside gene matches: 9. There are 17 residues in the CDR3. This CDR3 is CASSLLGTSGSLDEQFF. The CDR3 bases are TGTGCCAGCAGTTTGCTGGGGACTAGCGGGAGTTTGGATGAGCAGTTCTTC.

The V and J genes are TRBV5-6 and TRBJ2-4; 8 bases line up with TRBD1. The ends lost 4 bases at V and 6 bases at J; junction bases unmatched: 3. CDR1 and CDR2 from the germline V gene are SGHDT and YYEEEE. There are 13 residues in the CDR3. CDR3 amino acids: CASSQGAANIQYF. For the CDR3, the DNA is TGTGCCAGCAGCCAGGGGGCTGCAAACATTCAGTACTTC.

The count of this clone is one. This chain connects TRBV27 to TRBJ1-4; D might be TRBD1 (6 bases). Trimming took 3 bases from V and 4 from J, leaving 15 bases between them. The CDR3 is 16 residues long. CDR1 and CDR2 from the germline V gene are MNHEY and SMNVEV (reference sequence). In DNA, the CDR3 is TGTGCCAGCAGTTTCGCGGCCGGACAGATTAATGAAAAACTGTTTTTT. Translating gives CASSFAAGQINEKLFF.

This clone was seen only a few times. The chain uses TRBV7-9 and TRBJ2-7; no firm D call. The CDR3 length is 13 residues. V shed 5 bases and J shed 7 bases, with 15 bases lying between them. Per germline, CDR1 SEHNR and CDR2 FQNEAQ (reference sequence). The CDR3 DNA sequence: TGTGCCAGCAGCCCCCGGACCTTAGAGGAGCAGTACTTC. Translated, it gives CASSPRTLEEQYF.

The chain couples TRBV2 to TRBJ2-1; 11 nucleotides match TRBD2. The CDR3 is 16 amino acids. Trimming at V came to 6 bases and at J to 0 bases, leaving 4 bases not matched to a gene. Germline V lookup: CDR1 SNHLY, CDR2 FYNNEI. The CDR3 nucleotides are TGTGCCAGCAGGAGACTAGCGGGAAGCTCCTACAATGAGCAGTTCTTC. Translating gives CASRRLAGSSYNEQFF.

This chain connects TRBV7-8 to TRBJ2-1; the match to TRBD2 covers 7 bases. V lost 5 bases, J lost 4 bases, and 11 bases stayed unmatched. The CDR3 is 16 residues long. Germline lookup yields CDR1 SGHVS and CDR2 FQNEAQ. In DNA, the CDR3 is TGTGCCAGCAGCCAAGCGGGGCTAGCGCAGTACAATGAGCAGTTCTTC. Encoded protein: CASSQAGLAQYNEQFF. The full variable domain, rest sourced from reference TRBV7-8 and TRBJ2-1, is GAGVSQSPRYKVAKRGQDVALRCDPISGHVSLFWYQQALGQGPEFLTYFQNEAQLDKSGLPSDRFFAERPEGSVSTLKIQRTQQEDSAVYLCASSQAGLAQYNEQFFGPGTRLTVL.

This sequence joins TRBV19 and TRBJ2-7, with no clear D. The V and J ends lost 1 base and 7 bases respectively, with 11 bases between them. This CDR3 contains 13 residues. The germline gives CDR1 LNHDA, CDR2 SQIVND (reference sequence). The CDR3 coding sequence is TGTGCCAGTAGTATAGCGGCAGGCTCAGAGCAGTACTTC. Translated, it gives CASSIAAGSEQYF.

This CDR3 reads CASSLGRDQVGQYF. CDR3 DNA sequence: TGCGCCAGCAGCTTGGGCCGGGATCAGGTGGGCCAGTACTTC. J is TRBJ2-5 and V is TRBV5-1, with D possibly being TRBD2 (5 bases). Germline CDR1 is SGHRS and CDR2 is YFSETQ. CDR3 length: 14 residues. V shed 0 bases and J shed 10 bases, with 16 bases lying between them.

The rearrangement links TRBV15 to TRBJ1-4; D is uncertain. The CDR3 length is 15 residues. V lost 1 base and J lost 0, with 6 bases in between. Per the germline V gene, CDR1 is LNHNV and CDR2 is YYDKDF (reference sequence). CDR3 residues: CATSRVSSTNEKLFF. Here the CDR3 DNA reads TGTGCCACCAGCAGAGTTTCGTCAACTAATGAAAAACTGTTTTTT.